This T cell receptor (beta chain) stems from a study of stem cell transplantation in POMP-related autoinflammatory disease. TCRdb's table, derived via immunoSEQ multiplex PCR, lists solely in-frame clones and lacks some. The profile covers tens of thousands of clones, with approximately 85% appearing a single time and around 2.4% taken by the ten largest. CDR3 size: 14 residues. Material: CD4+ T cells from PBMCs, obtained before stem cell transplantation. The clonotype comes from a human donor with POMP-related autoinflammation and immune dysregulation (PRAID). This chain uses TRBV21-1 with TRBJ2-6; the D call TRBD1 from the table was never checked on the DNA. TRBV21-1 is flagged as a pseudogene. The CDR3 DNA follows: TGTGCCAGCACCCGGGACAATGGACCCCACGTCCTGACTTTC. This gives the protein CASTRDNGPHVLTF.